The clone carrying this T cell receptor (beta chain) was seen a handful of times. TCRdb re-analysed the PCR reads in MiXCR, keeping a single row per CDR3 protein. The sample includes about 500,000 distinct CDR3 sequences, around 23% of them seen just once. This specimen comes from a study of molecular identifiers for immune sequencing clone quantification. The overall study: In the replicates, RNA derived from around 18,000 or 91,000 naive CD8 cells was divided into five parts, and four were sequenced.

The source is a human donor in good health. Some libraries in this study had Jurkat cell RNA spiked in. Sequenced sample: naive CD8+ T cells from blood, with Jurkat cell RNA spiked in. Subset defined: FACS-sorted CD8+CD4-CCR7+CD45RA+ naive T cells.

CDR3 coding DNA: TGTGCCATCAGTGAGTCAGCGGGGGCGCCGGCTTTCTTT. Translated: CAISESAGAPAFF. The chain has TRBV10-3 and TRBJ1-1; the D gene is possibly TRBD1 (6 bases). Germline V CDR1 and CDR2: ENHRY, SYGVKD. Trimming cost V 0 bases and J 11 bases, with 13 bases left between them. CDR3 length: 13 amino acids.